This paragraph covers one T cell receptor beta chain sequence. V lost 5 bases, J lost 0 bases, and 5 bases stayed unmatched. The CDR3 covers 15 residues. Germline-derived CDR1 and CDR2 are GTSNPN and SVGIG (reference sequence). The data derive from a study of blood T cell repertoires in COVID-19. Study summary: Researchers got acute and convalescent COVID-19 samples from the United States, Italy and Spain. In each case, the material was cDNA or gDNA derived from T cells, B-cell-depleted T cells, or PBMCs.

In the original analysis: How many nucleated cells were present was estimated from reference gene primer amplification. The protocol was immunoSEQ multiplex PCR, while the TCRdb copy is restricted to in-frame clones and leaves out a portion. Clonal size and the V and J genes are those of that table, whereas D and trimming came from the DNA. The sample shows approximately 77,000 clones, about 91% of them seen only once. This receptor was taken from a woman at least 80 years old with acute or convalescent COVID-19. Sequenced input: peripheral blood. This chain joins TRBV30 and TRBJ2-3; TRBD1 matches 10 bases. In DNA, the CDR3 is TGTGCCTGGTCCCCGGGACAGGGGAGCACAGATACGCAGTATTTT. Protein sequence: CAWSPGQGSTDTQYF.